This T cell receptor gamma chain is drawn from a study of γδ T cells in repeated Plasmodium falciparum infection. For the study at large: The natural-infection arm compared Malian children under seasonal malaria with matched Australian children. The study's findings and limits: Donors in Mali lived in a small rural village, largely one ethnic group. Vdelta2-negative gammadelta repertoires appeared less diverse and less shared in Malian than Australian children.

The table lists this clone with a few counts. Its cognate antigen is unknown. This likely came from a read error, as a far larger clone is one base away. Other DNA sequences within the sample encode an identical CDR3. CDR3 size: 13 residues. Germline-derived CDR1 and CDR2 are GITISATS and ISYDGTV (reference sequence). TRG and TRD sequences were obtained from every sorted gammadelta sample. TCRdb processed the multiplex PCR reads again with the CATT caller. Of roughly 32,000 gamma-chain clones listed, 1.4% are singletons. Gammadelta T cells were flow-sorted from PBMC into Vgamma9/Vdelta2+ and Vdelta2-negative populations for bulk analysis.

The receptor comes from a pool of human donors (malaria-infected and uninfected, not separated). The V gene is TRGV9; the J gene was not called. What was sequenced was gamma-delta T cells from blood. The CDR3 reads CALWEPDGYKKLF. The CDR3 region has the DNA TGTGCCTTGTGGGAGCCCGACGGTTATAAAAAACTCTTT.